Given below is one T cell receptor (beta chain) in context. The target antigen is unknown. Sequencing in the ViraFEST assay came after antigen-specific CD4+ T cells had been expanded with viral peptide pools, which were used to stimulate PBMC. CD4+ T cell isolation took place after 10 days of culture. Wells containing roughly 1.8 million PBMC each were cultured with roughly 10 IU/ml IL-2 and 8 to 10 ug/ml peptides. Replacing half the medium with IL-2 medium was done on days 3 and 7. Trimming took off 3 bases at V and 1 base at J, with 13 bases between the two ends. Germline values: CDR1 LGHDT, CDR2 YNNKEL (reference sequence). The CDR3 consists of 15 residues. The record originates from a study of vaccination effects on CD4 cells after COVID-19. Study-wide results and limits: Whether induced by infection or by vaccine, clones showed marked clonal contraction late after vaccination.

Sequenced by immunoSEQ multiplex PCR; TCRdb stores in-frame clones only, minus some. The sample has fewer than 65,000 clones; roughly 81% are singletons. J is TRBJ2-7 and V is TRBV3-1 (or the pseudogene TRBV3-2); TRBD2 is a possible D gene (6 bases). The source was CD4+ T cells from PBMCs cultured with HCoV-229E spike peptides, collected before COVID-19 vaccination. This clonotype originated in a human donor who received a COVID-19 vaccine. CDR3 in amino acids: CASSHGIGGSYEQYV. CDR3 bases: TGTGCCAGCAGCCATGGGATTGGGGGGTCCTACGAGCAGTACGTC.